The following is a T cell receptor (beta chain) sequence with its context. This sample stems from a study of blood T cell repertoires in COVID-19. At the level of the study: The United States, Italy and Spain supplied acute and convalescent COVID-19 samples. T cells, B-cell-depleted T cells, or PBMCs supplied cDNA or gDNA.

Patients at the Seattle site were enrolled during active infection and followed longitudinally. Original analysis: The assay estimated nucleated cells by amplifying reference gene primers. Method: immunoSEQ multiplex PCR; TCRdb's copy keeps in-frame clones and lacks some. V, J and clone size derive from that table, while D and trimming were established from the DNA sequence. The table shows 150,000 to 200,000 clones, with about 85% occurring only once. With 7 bases removed from V and 0 bases from J, the gap between germline ends came to 7 bases. Germline V gene lookup returns CDR1 MNHEY and CDR2 SVGAGI. This CDR3 is built from 13 residues.

Sequencing was performed on peripheral blood. This sequence originates from a person aged 70 to 79 with COVID-19, enrolled during active disease. The chain couples TRBV6-5 to TRBJ1-3; perhaps TRBD1 as D (5 bases). The DNA of the CDR3 is TGTGCCAGCAAGGGGAACTCTGGAAACACCATATATTTT. This gives the protein CASKGNSGNTIYF.